This T cell receptor (beta chain) was found in a study of blood T cell repertoires in COVID-19. Study-wide background: Sites in the United States, Italy and Spain provided acute and convalescent COVID-19 samples. The analysed material was cDNA or gDNA that came from T cells, B-cell-depleted T cells, or PBMCs.

Cohort allocation depended upon clinical history that participants reported. Profiling relied on immunoSEQ multiplex PCR, and the TCRdb table lists in-frame clones only, not all of them. Seen here are approximately 300,000 clones, 90% observed once, and the top ten hold 2% to 3%. The sequenced sample consisted of PBMCs or T cells enriched from blood (not recorded which). This sequence was found in a man aged 55 to 70 who had recovered from COVID-19.

CDR3 in DNA: TGTGCCAGCAGCTTGGTTAGCGGGGGGGGCAATGAGCAGTTCTTC. It specifies CASSLVSGGGNEQFF. V gene TRBV5-4 combines with J gene TRBJ2-1, with 11 nucleotides matching TRBD2. Germline V gene sequence: CDR1 SGHNT, CDR2 YYREEE (reference sequence). With V trimmed by 0 bases and J by 6 bases, 2 bases remained unmatched. CDR3 length: 15 residues.